Below, one T cell receptor beta chain is given with its context. No antigen is known for it. One junction end does not reproduce the germline sequence, and a read error may be involved. The CDR3 contains 17 residues, cysteine and phenylalanine counted. The only DNA kept is the CDR3, 51 bases in frame from the first base. The germline V gene gives CDR1 as MNHNS and CDR2 as SASEGT. In the ophthalmopathy patients, disease was moderately to severely active, with a Clinical Activity Score of 3 or more, a NOSPECS grade of 4 or more, and a duration of less than 3 months. Patients with uncontrolled infections, other autoimmune diseases, pregnancy or lactation were excluded. Diagnoses were established on the basis of clinical symptoms, serum thyroxine and TRAb, thyroid ultrasound, and orbital computed tomography. PBMCs were separated from roughly 10 ml of fresh peripheral blood using Ficoll-Paque density gradient centrifugation. Total RNA was extracted using Trizol reagent, and RNA quality was assessed on an Agilent 2100 Bioanalyzer.

The sample belongs to a study of T cells in Graves' hyperthyroidism and ophthalmopathy (dated by TCRdb to about 2019). Some background on the complete study: Peripheral blood samples were taken at initial diagnosis, before any treatment was given. Prospective prediction of ophthalmopathy was tested in an independent validation cohort consisting of 18 hyperthyroidism patients and around 16 patients who later progressed to ophthalmopathy. According to the paper, TCR Vbeta CDR3 sequencing was carried out on about 140 peripheral blood samples, which came from fewer than 50 ophthalmopathy, 80 or so hyperthyroidism and roughly 17 progressor patients. To identify distinguishing TCR V-J signatures, a discovery cohort of 95 to 100 patients was used, comprising 43 with Graves' ophthalmopathy and 57 with stable Graves' hyperthyroidism. The roughly 94 discovery patients were randomly divided into training and test sets at a 7:3 ratio. After blood sampling, hyperthyroidism patients were treated with methimazole at a starting dose of 30 mg daily, and ophthalmopathy patients were treated with high-dose intravenous methylprednisolone. In about 6 Graves' hyperthyroidism patients, the study also compared T-cell repertoires from thyroid tissue with T-cell repertoires from blood. What the work shows at the level of the full study, not this receptor alone: Sample size was not statistically predetermined, and investigators were not blinded to group allocation. In validation, the model predicted progression to ophthalmopathy with approximately 69% sensitivity and over 72% specificity, a median of 6.5 months before onset. Most expanded thyroid clonotypes (frequency above 0.001) were also detected in blood, suggesting blood repertoires may reflect thyroid immune responses. Ophthalmopathy was separated from stable hyperthyroidism by a 13 V-J signature model, with over 85% sensitivity and approximately 84% specificity obtained in cross-validation and 80%/75% obtained in testing.

Amplification of TCR beta CDR3 regions was carried out from RNA transcripts. A first-round RT-PCR of the TCR CDR3 used the HTBI primer set with the Qiagen OneStep RT-PCR kit. The libraries were constructed in a second round of multiplex PCR and then size-selected and purified. The libraries were sequenced on an Illumina HiSeq2000 using paired-end 100 bp reads. As for the authors' bioinformatics: SOAPnuke was used to process the raw data, throwing out any read that contained adapters or uncalled bases, had a mean Phred below 15, or lacked an exact constant-primer or identifier match. COPE v1.2.5 was used to merge the high-quality paired reads, and each unique nucleotide sequence was defined as a clonotype. MiTCR v1.1 was used to align the clonotypes against IMGT TRBV, TRBD and TRBJ reference segments. Only V-J combinations with frequency above 0.0001, covering about 99% of repertoires, were analysed. The TCS score was defined as the ratio of F50 (clonal expansion) to E x V (chaos), calculated using BLOSUM62-based TCRdist between CDR3 peptides within each V-J. Welch's t-statistics and random forest reduced roughly 540 V-J features to roughly 13, which were used in a naive Bayes classifier (R e1071). In-frame beta chains were kept once TCRdb had trimmed the public reads at Q25 with fastp and called clones with MiXCR. Entries are consolidated by CDR3 protein sequence, retaining the most common genes and DNA. TCRdb's processing, not the authors', yielded these V and J calls. This sample is represented by 500,000 to 550,000 distinct CDR3 sequences; 20% of them were singletons. Over 45% of the sample goes to the ten largest clones.

The rearrangement combines TRBV6-1 with TRBJ2-2; TRBD2 is perhaps the D gene, given 6 matching bases. The source of this sequence is a man aged 35-49 years with Graves' ophthalmopathy. Source material: blood. The bases read TGTGCCGGCAGTCGACCTACCGGGAGTTCGAACACCGGGGAGCTGTTTTTT. It is translated as CAGSRPTGSSNTGELFF.